This T cell receptor (beta chain) appears in the sequencing data of a study of liver allograft versus peripheral blood T cells. Study as a whole: Recipients' peripheral blood supplied the T cell receptor repertoires against which those in transplanted livers were compared. Study results and limitations: There were reportedly differences between T cell receptor repertoires inside liver allografts and those in peripheral blood.

Germline lookup yields CDR1 MNHEY and CDR2 SMNVEV (reference sequence). V trimming: 2 bases; J trimming: 4 bases; junction bases outside the gene matches: 8. The CDR3 runs to 16 residues. TCRdb recomputed calls from the reads with MiXCR, one row per CDR3 protein. The sample carries approximately 10,000 distinct CDR3 sequences, 19% recorded once. There are a few counts of this clonotype. Its antigen is currently unknown. This TCR came from a human patient who had a liver transplant. Some T cells may be supplied by the graft donor. The chain joins TRBV27 to TRBJ2-1, with 7 bases lining up with TRBD2. CDR3 in amino acids: CASSLGGTNLYNEQFF. The CDR3 bases are TGTGCCAGCAGTTTAGGTGGGACTAATTTATACAATGAGCAGTTCTTC.